Here is one TCR beta chain with its context. The antigen remains undetermined. Germline V gives CDR1 SGHTA, CDR2 FQGNSA. The CDR3 covers 17 residues. V was clipped by 0 bases and J by 5 bases; unmatched bases: 12. The sample is drawn from a study of T cells after posttransplantation cyclophosphamide. Whole-study findings and limits: TRB overlap between skin or GI tissue T cells and blood was limited.

The table came from immunoSEQ multiplex PCR; TCRdb's copy has only in-frame clones and leaves some out. Here the sample spans 7,500 to 9,500 clones, 89% being singletons. The V gene is TRBV7-2, the J gene TRBJ2-7; TRBD2 matches 8 bases. This sequence was found in a woman aged 60-70 years in good health, CMV-negative, and a related stem cell transplant donor. The source material was memory CD4+ T cells sorted from PBMCs. This chain's CDR3 is CASSLAGGALAVDEQYF. Written as DNA, the CDR3 is TGTGCCAGCAGCTTAGCTGGCGGGGCACTAGCGGTAGACGAGCAGTACTTC.